This T cell receptor (beta chain) was recovered during a study of T-cell memory formation after mild COVID-19. One entry per CDR3 protein, called by TCRdb with MiXCR from the 5' RACE reads. The sample consists of 140,000 to 150,000 distinct CDR3 sequences, 6% to 7% of them appearing once. A few counts support this clonotype. No antigen is known for it. The CDR3 extends over 16 amino acids. The V gene end was trimmed by 0 bases and the J gene end by 9 bases; junction bases not matched to a gene: 10. Germline CDR1 reads LGHDT; CDR2 reads YNNKEL (reference sequence). Points from the study as a whole: Largely, contracting CD4+ clones fell within CM and EM, and contracting CD8+ clones within EMRA.

Sample: PBMCs or a T cell subset sorted from them (not recorded which). The TCR was taken from an adult woman who had mild COVID-19 (a few samples of this study predate the infection). Cell type and time point are not known. The chain is built from TRBV3-1 and TRBJ2-1; 8 bases fit TRBD2. The CDR3 DNA is TGTGCCAGCAGCCAAGAGGTGGCGGGAGGTGGTGGTGAGCAGTTCTTC. Protein product: CASSQEVAGGGGEQFF.